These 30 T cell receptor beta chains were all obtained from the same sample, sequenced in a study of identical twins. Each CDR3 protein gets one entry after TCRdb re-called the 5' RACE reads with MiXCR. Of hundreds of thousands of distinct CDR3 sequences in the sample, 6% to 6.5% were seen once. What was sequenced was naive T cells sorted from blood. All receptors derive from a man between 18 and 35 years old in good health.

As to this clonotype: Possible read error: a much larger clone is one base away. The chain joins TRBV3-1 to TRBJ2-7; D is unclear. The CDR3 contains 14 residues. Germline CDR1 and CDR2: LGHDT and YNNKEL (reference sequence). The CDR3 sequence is CASSPQRNSYEQCF. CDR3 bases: TGTGCCAGCAGTCCCCAGAGGAACTCCTACGAGCAGTGCTTC.

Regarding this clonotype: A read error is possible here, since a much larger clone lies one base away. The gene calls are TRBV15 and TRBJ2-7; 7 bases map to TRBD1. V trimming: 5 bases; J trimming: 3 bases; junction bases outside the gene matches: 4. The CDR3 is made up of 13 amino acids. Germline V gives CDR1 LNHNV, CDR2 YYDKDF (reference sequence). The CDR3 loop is CATSSRDSYEQYF. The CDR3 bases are TGTGCCACCAGCTCTCGGGACAGCTACGAGCAGTACTTC.

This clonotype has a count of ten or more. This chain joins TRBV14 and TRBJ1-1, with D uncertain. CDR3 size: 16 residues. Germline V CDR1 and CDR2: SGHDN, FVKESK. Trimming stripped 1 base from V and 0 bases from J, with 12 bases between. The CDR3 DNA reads TGTGCCAGCAGCCAAGGTACGGACCTGCTGAACACTGAAGCTTTCTTT. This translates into CASSQGTDLLNTEAFF.

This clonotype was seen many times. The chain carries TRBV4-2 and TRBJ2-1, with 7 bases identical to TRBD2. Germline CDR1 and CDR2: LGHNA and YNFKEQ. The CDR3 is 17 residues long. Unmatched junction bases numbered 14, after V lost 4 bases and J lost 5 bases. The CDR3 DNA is TGTGCCAGCAGCCTCGGGGTTTCCGGGAGGAGCCACAATGAGCAGTTCTTC. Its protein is CASSLGVSGRSHNEQFF.

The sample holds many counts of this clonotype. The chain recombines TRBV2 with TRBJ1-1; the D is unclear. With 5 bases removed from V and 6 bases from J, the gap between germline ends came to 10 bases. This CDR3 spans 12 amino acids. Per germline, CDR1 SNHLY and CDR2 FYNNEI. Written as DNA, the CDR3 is TGTGCCAGCAGTAAAGGGATCGCTGAAGCTTTCTTT. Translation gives CASSKGIAEAFF.

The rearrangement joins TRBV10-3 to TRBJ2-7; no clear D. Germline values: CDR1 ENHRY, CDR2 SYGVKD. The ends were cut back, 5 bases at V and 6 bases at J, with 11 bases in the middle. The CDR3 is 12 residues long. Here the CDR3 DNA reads TGTGCCATCAGTAGGGATGTGGGCGAGCAGTACGTC. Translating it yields CAISRDVGEQYV.

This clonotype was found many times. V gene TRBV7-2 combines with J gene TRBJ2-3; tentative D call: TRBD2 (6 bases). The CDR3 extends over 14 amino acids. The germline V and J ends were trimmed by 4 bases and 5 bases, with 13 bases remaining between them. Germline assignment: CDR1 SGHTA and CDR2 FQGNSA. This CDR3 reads CASSSRGGGDTQYF. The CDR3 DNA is TGTGCCAGCAGCTCTAGGGGAGGAGGAGATACGCAGTATTTT.

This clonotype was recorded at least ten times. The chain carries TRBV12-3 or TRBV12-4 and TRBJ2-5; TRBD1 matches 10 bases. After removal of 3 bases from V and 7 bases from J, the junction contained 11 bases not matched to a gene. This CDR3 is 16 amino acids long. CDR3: CASSFSPGQGIGTQYF. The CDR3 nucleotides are TGTGCCAGCAGTTTCTCCCCGGGACAGGGGATTGGGACCCAGTACTTC.

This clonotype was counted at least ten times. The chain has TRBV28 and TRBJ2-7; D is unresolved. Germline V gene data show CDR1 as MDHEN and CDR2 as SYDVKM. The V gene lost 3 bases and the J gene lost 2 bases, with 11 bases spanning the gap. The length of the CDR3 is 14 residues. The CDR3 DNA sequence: TGTGCCAGCAGTTTTTCACGCACGACCTACGAGCAGTACTTC. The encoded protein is CASSFSRTTYEQYF. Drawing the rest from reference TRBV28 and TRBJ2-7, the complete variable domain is DVKVTQSSRYLVKRTGEKVFLECVQDMDHENMFWYRQDPGLGLRLIYFSYDVKMKEKGDIPEGYSVSREKKERFSLILESASTNQTSMYLCASSFSRTTYEQYFGPGTRLTVT.

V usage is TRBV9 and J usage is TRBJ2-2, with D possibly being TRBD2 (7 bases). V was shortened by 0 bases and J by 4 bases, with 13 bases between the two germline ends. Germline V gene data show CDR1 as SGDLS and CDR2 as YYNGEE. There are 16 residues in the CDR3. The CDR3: CASSVAGGPTTGELFF. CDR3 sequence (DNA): TGTGCCAGCAGCGTAGCCGGGGGGCCGACCACCGGGGAGCTGTTTTTT.

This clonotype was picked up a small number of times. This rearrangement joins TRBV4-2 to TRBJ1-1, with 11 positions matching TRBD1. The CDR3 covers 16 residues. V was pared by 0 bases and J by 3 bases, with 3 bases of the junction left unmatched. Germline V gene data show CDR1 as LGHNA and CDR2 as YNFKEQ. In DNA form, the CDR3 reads TGTGCCAGCAGCCAAGACCCGGGACAGGGGGACACTGAAGCTTTCTTT. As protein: CASSQDPGQGDTEAFF.

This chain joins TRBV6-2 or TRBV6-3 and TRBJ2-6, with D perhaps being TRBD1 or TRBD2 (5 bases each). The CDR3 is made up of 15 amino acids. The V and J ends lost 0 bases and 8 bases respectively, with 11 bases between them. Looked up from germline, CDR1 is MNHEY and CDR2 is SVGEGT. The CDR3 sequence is CASSYSVGPTNVLTF. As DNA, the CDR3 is TGTGCCAGCAGTTACTCGGTGGGACCGACCAACGTCCTGACTTTC.

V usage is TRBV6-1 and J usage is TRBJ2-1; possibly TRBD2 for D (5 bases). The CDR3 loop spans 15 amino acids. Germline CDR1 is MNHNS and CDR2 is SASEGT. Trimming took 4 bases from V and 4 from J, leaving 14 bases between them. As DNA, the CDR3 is TGTGCCAGCAGTGTCGAGAGGGCTCGTTACAATGAGCAGTTCTTC. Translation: CASSVERARYNEQFF.

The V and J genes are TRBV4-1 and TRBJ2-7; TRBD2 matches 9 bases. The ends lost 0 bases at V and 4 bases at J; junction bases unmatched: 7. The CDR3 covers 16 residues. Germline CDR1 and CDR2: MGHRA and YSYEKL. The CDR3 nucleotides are TGCGCCAGCAGCCAAGAGGGTCGCGGGAGGGAATACGAGCAGTACGTC. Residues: CASSQEGRGREYEQYV.

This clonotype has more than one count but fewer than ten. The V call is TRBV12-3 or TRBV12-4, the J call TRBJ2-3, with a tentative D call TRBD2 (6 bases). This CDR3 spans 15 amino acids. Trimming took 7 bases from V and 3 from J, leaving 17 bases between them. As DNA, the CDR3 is TGTGCCAGCACCCAATCACTAGCTGGGACAGATACGCAGTATTTT. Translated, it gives CASTQSLAGTDTQYF.

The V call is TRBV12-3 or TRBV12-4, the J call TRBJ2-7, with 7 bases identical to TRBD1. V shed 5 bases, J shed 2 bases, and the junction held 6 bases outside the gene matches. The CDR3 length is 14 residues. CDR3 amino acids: CASSTGARAYEQYF. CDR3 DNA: TGTGCCAGCAGTACAGGGGCCCGGGCCTACGAGCAGTACTTC.

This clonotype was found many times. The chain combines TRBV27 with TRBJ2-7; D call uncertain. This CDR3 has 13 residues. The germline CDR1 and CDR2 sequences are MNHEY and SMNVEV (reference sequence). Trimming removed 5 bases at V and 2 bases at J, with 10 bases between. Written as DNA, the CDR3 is TGTGCCAGCAGTCAAGACGGCACCTACGAGCAGTACTTC. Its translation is CASSQDGTYEQYF.

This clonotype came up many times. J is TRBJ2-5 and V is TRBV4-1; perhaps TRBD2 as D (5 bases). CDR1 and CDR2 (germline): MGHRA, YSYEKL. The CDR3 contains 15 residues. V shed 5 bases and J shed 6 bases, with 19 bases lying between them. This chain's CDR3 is CASSFQETGTKTQYF. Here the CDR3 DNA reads TGCGCCAGCAGCTTCCAAGAGACGGGAACGAAGACCCAGTACTTC.

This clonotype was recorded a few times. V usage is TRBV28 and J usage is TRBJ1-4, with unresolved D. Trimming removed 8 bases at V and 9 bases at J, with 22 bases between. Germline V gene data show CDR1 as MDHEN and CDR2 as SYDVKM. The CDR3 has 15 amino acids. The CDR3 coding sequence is TGTGCCAGCGTGAAGGGCTCTCCGAAGCCACAAAAACTGTTTTTT. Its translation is CASVKGSPKPQKLFF.

In DNA, the CDR3 is TGCAGCGTAAGGGTGGCTGAGCAGTTCTTC. Protein product: CSVRVAEQFF. The V gene is TRBV29-1, the J gene TRBJ2-1, with D hard to call. CDR3 length: 10 residues. Germline CDR1 is SQVTM and CDR2 is ANQGSEA. Trimming shortened V by 6 bases and J by 9 bases, and 9 bases separated the two germline ends.

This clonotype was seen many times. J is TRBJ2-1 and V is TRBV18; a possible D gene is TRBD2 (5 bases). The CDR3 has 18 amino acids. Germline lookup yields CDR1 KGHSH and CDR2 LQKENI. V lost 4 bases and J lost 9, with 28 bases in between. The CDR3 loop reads CASSRNDFKTTTDLEQFF. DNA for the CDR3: TGTGCCAGCTCACGAAACGACTTTAAGACTACAACCGACCTTGAGCAGTTCTTC. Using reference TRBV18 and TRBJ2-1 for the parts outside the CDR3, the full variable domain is NAGVMQNPRHLVRRRGQEARLRCSPMKGHSHVYWYRQLPEEGLKFMVYLQKENIIDESGMPKERFSAEFPKEGPSILRIQQVVRGDSAAYFCASSRNDFKTTTDLEQFFGPGTRLTVL.

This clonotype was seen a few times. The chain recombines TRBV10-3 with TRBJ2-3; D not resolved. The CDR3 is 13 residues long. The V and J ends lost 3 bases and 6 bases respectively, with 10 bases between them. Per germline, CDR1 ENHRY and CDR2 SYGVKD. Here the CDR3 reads CAISEEVRDTQYF. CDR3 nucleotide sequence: TGTGCCATCAGTGAAGAAGTCCGGGATACGCAGTATTTT.

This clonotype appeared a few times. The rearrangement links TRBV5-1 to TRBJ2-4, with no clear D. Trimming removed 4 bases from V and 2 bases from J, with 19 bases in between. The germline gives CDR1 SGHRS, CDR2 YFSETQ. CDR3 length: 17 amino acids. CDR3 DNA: TGCGCCAGCAGCCCGTCTGGGGTGTCGTGGACCAAAAACATTCAGTACTTC. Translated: CASSPSGVSWTKNIQYF.

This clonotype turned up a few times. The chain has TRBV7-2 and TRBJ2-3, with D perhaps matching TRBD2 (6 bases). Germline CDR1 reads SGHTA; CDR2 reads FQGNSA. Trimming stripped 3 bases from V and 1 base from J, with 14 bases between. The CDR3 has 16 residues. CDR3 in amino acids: CASSFGGGVGTDTQYF. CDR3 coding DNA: TGTGCCAGCAGCTTCGGCGGAGGGGTGGGCACAGATACGCAGTATTTT.

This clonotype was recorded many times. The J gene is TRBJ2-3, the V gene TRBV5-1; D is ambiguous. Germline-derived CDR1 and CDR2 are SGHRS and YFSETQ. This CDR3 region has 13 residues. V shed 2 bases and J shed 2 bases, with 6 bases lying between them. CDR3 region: CASSFFTTDTQYF. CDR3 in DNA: TGCGCCAGCAGCTTTTTTACCACAGATACGCAGTATTTT.

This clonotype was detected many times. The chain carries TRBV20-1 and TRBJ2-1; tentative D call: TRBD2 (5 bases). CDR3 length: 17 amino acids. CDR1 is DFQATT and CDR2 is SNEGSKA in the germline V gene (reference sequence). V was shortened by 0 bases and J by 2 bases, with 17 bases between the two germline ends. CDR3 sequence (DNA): TGCAGTGCTAGAGATTACCGGGAATCCCGTACCTACAATGAGCAGTTCTTC. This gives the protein CSARDYRESRTYNEQFF.

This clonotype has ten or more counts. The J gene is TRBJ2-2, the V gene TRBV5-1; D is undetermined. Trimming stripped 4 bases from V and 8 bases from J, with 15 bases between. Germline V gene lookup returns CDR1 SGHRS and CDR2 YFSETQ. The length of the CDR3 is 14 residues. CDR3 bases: TGCGCCAGCAGCCAGCCCTTAAAGTCTGGGGAGCTGTTTTTT. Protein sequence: CASSQPLKSGELFF.

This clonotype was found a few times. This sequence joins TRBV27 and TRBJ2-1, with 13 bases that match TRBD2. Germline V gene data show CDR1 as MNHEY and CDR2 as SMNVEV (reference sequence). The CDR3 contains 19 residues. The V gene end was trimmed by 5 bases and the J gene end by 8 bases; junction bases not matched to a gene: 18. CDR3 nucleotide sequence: TGTGCCAGCAGTCCGCTATTACGACTAGCGGGAGGTCTAGTCGATGAGCAGTTCTTC. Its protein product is CASSPLLRLAGGLVDEQFF.

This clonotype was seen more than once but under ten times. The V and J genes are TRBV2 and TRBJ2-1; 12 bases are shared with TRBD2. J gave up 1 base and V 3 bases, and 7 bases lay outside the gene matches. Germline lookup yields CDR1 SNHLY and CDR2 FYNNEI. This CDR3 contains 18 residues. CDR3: CASSDLAGGPGSYNEQFF. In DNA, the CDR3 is TGTGCCAGCAGTGACCTAGCGGGAGGGCCGGGGTCCTACAATGAGCAGTTCTTC.

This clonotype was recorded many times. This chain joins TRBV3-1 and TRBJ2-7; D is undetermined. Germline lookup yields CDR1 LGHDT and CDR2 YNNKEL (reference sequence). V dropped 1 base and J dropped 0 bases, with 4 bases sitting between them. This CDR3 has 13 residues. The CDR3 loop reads CASSQGPSYEQYV. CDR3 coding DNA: TGTGCCAGCAGCCAAGGCCCCTCCTACGAGCAGTACGTC.